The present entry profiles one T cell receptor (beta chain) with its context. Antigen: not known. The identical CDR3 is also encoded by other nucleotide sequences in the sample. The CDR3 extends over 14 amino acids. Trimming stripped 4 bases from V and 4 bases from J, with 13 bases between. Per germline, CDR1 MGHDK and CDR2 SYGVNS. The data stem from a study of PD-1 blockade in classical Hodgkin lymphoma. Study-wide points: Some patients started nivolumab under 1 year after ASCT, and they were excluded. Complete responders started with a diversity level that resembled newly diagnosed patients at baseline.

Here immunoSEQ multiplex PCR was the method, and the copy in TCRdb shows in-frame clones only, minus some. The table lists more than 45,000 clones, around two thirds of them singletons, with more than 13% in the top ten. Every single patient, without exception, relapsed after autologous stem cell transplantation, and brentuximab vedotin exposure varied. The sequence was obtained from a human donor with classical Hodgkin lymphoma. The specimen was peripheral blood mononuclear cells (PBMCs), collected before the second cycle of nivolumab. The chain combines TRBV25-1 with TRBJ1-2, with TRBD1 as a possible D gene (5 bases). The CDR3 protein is CASSAPGTAYGYTF. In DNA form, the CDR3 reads TGTGCCAGCAGTGCTCCCGGGACCGCCTATGGCTACACCTTC.